This TCR beta chain was captured in a study of blood T cell repertoires in COVID-19. Study in general: COVID-19 samples, acute and convalescent, were from the United States, Italy and Spain.

How the authors handled the data: The authors estimated nucleated cell counts from reference gene primer amplification. Generated by immunoSEQ multiplex PCR, the TCRdb table keeps only in-frame clones and is missing some. The DNA was the basis for D and trimming; V, J and clone size are from that table. The top ten clones hold approximately 2.6% of a sample with around 260,000 clones, about nine tenths of them seen once. Those enrolled in Seattle joined during active infection and were followed longitudinally afterward. The sequence was collected from a person between 18 and 30 years old with COVID-19, enrolled during active disease. Sequencing input: peripheral blood.

The CDR3 loop is CASSQAGTQPQHF. The CDR3 DNA follows: TGTGCCAGCAGCCAAGCGGGGACCCAGCCCCAGCATTTT. The chain carries TRBV12-3 or TRBV12-4 and TRBJ1-5; weak D call: TRBD1 (5 bases). The CDR3 runs 13 residues. Trimming took 6 bases from V and 7 from J, leaving 13 bases between them.